Listed here are 17 T cell receptor beta chains from one sample, sequenced in a study of shared clonotypes between healthy human individuals. Naive CD8 cells lacked CD45RO and underwent positive selection for CCR7, leaving out terminally differentiated effector memory CD45RA+ cells. The method was immunoSEQ multiplex PCR; TCRdb's version includes in-frame clones alone and lacks a portion of them. The data hold under 2,000,000 clones, with less than 95% observed a single time. Sequencing used naive CD8+ T cells sorted from blood. The receptors here all came from a man between 18 and 29 years old in good health.

The chain joins TRBV7-6 to TRBJ2-7, with a weak D call TRBD1 (5 bases). Germline V gene lookup returns CDR1 SGHVS and CDR2 FNYEAQ. The ends were cut back, 5 bases at V and 6 bases at J, with 29 bases in the middle. The CDR3 is 18 amino acids. The CDR3 sequence: CASSRLPEWGTVSGEQYF. CDR3 nucleotide sequence: TGTGCCAGCAGCCGATTACCCGAGTGGGGCACGGTGAGTGGCGAGCAGTACTTC.

The chain links TRBV5-6 to TRBJ1-4; 12 bases are shared with TRBD1. This CDR3 comprises 18 residues. Trimming cost V 4 bases and J 8 bases; bases outside gene matches: 15. Looked up from germline, CDR1 is SGHDT and CDR2 is YYEEEE. The CDR3 DNA reads as TGTGCCAGCAGCGCGCGGACCGGGACAGGGGGCGTTTGGGAAAAACTGTTTTTT. This sequence encodes CASSARTGTGGVWEKLFF.

The V call is TRBV29-1, the J call TRBJ1-2, with 8 bases fitting TRBD1. The germline gives CDR1 SQVTM, CDR2 ANQGSEA. CDR3 length: 13 residues. V dropped 4 bases and J dropped 7; count of bases not matched to a gene: 8. This CDR3 is CSVVQTGVVGYTF. In DNA, the CDR3 is TGCAGCGTTGTTCAGACAGGGGTAGTTGGCTACACCTTC.

J is TRBJ2-5 and V is TRBV10-3; no reliable D call. The CDR3 totals 12 residues. The V gene lost 6 bases and the J gene lost 7 bases, with 12 bases spanning the gap. Germline V gene lookup returns CDR1 ENHRY and CDR2 SYGVKD. For the CDR3, the DNA is TGTGCCATCAGGGATCAAGATGCGACCCAGTACTTC. Protein: CAIRDQDATQYF.

This sequence joins TRBV6-6 and TRBJ2-3; D is undetermined. There are 10 residues in the CDR3. CDR1 is MNHNY, CDR2 SVGAGI, per germline (reference sequence). V was pared by 7 bases and J by 5 bases, with 4 bases between. The CDR3 bases are TGTGCCAGCATAGGAGATACGCAGTATTTT. Protein sequence: CASIGDTQYF.

The chain uses TRBV7-2 and TRBJ2-7; perhaps TRBD2 as D (5 bases). Trimming took off 2 bases at V and 4 bases at J, with 18 bases between the two ends. The CDR3 extends over 16 amino acids. Looked up from germline, CDR1 is SGHTA and CDR2 is FQGNSA. CDR3 region: CASSLSAMPSGYEQYF. CDR3 bases: TGTGCCAGCAGCTTATCGGCAATGCCCTCGGGGTACGAGCAGTACTTC.

The chain employs TRBV6-5 and TRBJ1-1; D gene ambiguous. The CDR3 runs to 13 residues. V was pared by 8 bases and J by 0 bases, with 10 bases between. Looked up from germline, CDR1 is MNHEY and CDR2 is SVGAGI. The CDR3 loop is CASLPHLNTEAFF. CDR3 nucleotide sequence: TGTGCCAGCCTGCCCCACTTGAACACTGAAGCTTTCTTT.

This clone was recorded only once. The chain carries TRBV4-1 and TRBJ2-5; D remains unclear. Looked up from germline, CDR1 is MGHRA and CDR2 is YSYEKL. V lost 0 bases, J lost 2 bases, and 7 bases lay in between. This CDR3 has 14 amino acids. CDR3 DNA sequence: TGCGCCAGCAGCCAAGATCCCGTTCAAGAGACCCAGTACTTC. This gives the protein CASSQDPVQETQYF.

This clone was picked up a small number of times. The V gene is TRBV13, the J gene TRBJ2-1; TRBD1 or TRBD2 may be the D gene (6 bases each). Germline lookup yields CDR1 PRHDT and CDR2 FYEKMQ (reference sequence). CDR3 length: 14 residues. The V end was cut by 3 bases, the J end by 6 bases, with 12 bases between. CDR3 region: CASSLEGGPNEQFF. Here the CDR3 DNA reads TGTGCCAGCAGCTTGGAGGGGGGCCCCAATGAGCAGTTCTTC. The complete variable domain, with remaining parts taken from reference TRBV13 and TRBJ2-1, reads AAGVIQSPRHLIKEKRETATLKCYPIPRHDTVYWYQQGPGQDPQFLISFYEKMQSDKGSIPDRFSAQQFSDYHSELNMSSLELGDSALYFCASSLEGGPNEQFFGPGTRLTVL.

This clone was picked up a small number of times. The rearrangement uses TRBV7-9 and TRBJ1-6; D is unclear. CDR1 is SEHNR, CDR2 FQNEAQ, per germline (reference sequence). CDR3 length: 15 residues. Between the trimmed V and J ends, which lost 1 base and 6 bases, there was a span of 10 bases. This chain's CDR3 is CASSLGRATNSPLHF. As DNA, the CDR3 is TGTGCCAGCAGCTTAGGTAGGGCCACTAATTCACCCCTCCACTTT.

The CDR3 DNA reads as TGTGCCAGCAGTTACGGCGAGCGGACCTACGAGCAGTACTTC. Translating gives CASSYGERTYEQYF. This rearrangement joins TRBV6-5 to TRBJ2-5, with D possibly TRBD2 on 5 matching bases. The DNA end lines up better with TRBJ2-7; the J call may be wrong. This CDR3 has 14 residues. CDR1 is MNHEY, CDR2 SVGAGI, per germline.

Only one count was recorded for this clone. The chain has TRBV7-9 and TRBJ1-3; no definite D call. CDR1 is SEHNR and CDR2 is FQNEAQ in the germline V gene (reference sequence). V lost 5 bases and J 0 bases, leaving 11 bases between the germline ends. This CDR3 region has 15 residues. This CDR3 reads CASSAGLGSGNTIYF. CDR3 sequence (DNA): TGTGCCAGCAGCGCCGGTCTGGGCTCTGGAAACACCATATATTTT.

The chain carries TRBV27 and TRBJ2-7, with 7 bases lining up with TRBD1. The germline gives CDR1 MNHEY, CDR2 SMNVEV (reference sequence). The ends lost 4 bases at V and 2 bases at J; junction bases unmatched: 8. This CDR3 contains 15 residues. CDR3 coding DNA: TGTGCCAGCAGTTCACGACAGGGTCTTACCTACGAGCAGTACTTC. It is translated as CASSSRQGLTYEQYF.

The rearrangement joins TRBV4-1 to TRBJ2-7; TRBD2 aligns across 13 bases. This CDR3 is built from 17 residues. Germline lookup yields CDR1 MGHRA and CDR2 YSYEKL. Trimming at V came to 3 bases and at J to 5 bases, leaving 10 bases not matched to a gene. The CDR3 DNA reads TGCGCCAGCAGCCAGGGACCGGGACTAGCGGGGCTCGACGAGCAGTACTTC. Protein product: CASSQGPGLAGLDEQYF.

Of note for this clone: At the DNA level, this CDR3 is encoded by other sequences in the same sample as well. The rearrangement uses TRBV5-1 and TRBJ2-7; 7 bases match TRBD1. This CDR3 region has 14 residues. After removal of 0 bases from V and 2 bases from J, the junction contained 2 bases not matched to a gene. CDR1 is SGHRS, CDR2 YFSETQ, per germline. CDR3 DNA sequence: TGCGCCAGCAGCTTGGTCGGGACAGCCTACGAGCAGTACTTC. Translated, it gives CASSLVGTAYEQYF.

The chain recombines TRBV28 with TRBJ1-6; weak D call: TRBD1 (5 bases). Per germline, CDR1 MDHEN and CDR2 SYDVKM. V lost 6 bases to trimming and J lost 3 bases, with 15 bases between them. This CDR3 comprises 16 residues. The CDR3 reads CASRTGHAYYNSPLHF. The CDR3 coding sequence is TGTGCCAGCAGAACAGGACACGCTTACTATAATTCACCCCTCCACTTT.

The rearrangement joins TRBV27 to TRBJ2-7; 10 positions match TRBD2. With V trimmed by 2 bases and J by 6 bases, 13 bases remained unmatched. CDR1 and CDR2 from the germline V gene are MNHEY and SMNVEV (reference sequence). The CDR3 loop spans 17 amino acids. This CDR3 reads CASSLTAPSGGGGEQYF. CDR3 nucleotide sequence: TGTGCCAGCAGTTTAACAGCCCCTAGCGGGGGTGGGGGCGAGCAGTACTTC.